This TCR beta chain was profiled in a study of OX40 agonist ivuxolimab in advanced cancers. Study conclusions and caveats: CD4+ and CD8+ T cells in blood underwent clonal expansion by week 6 at 0.1 to 3.0 mg/kg. Some nonresponders additionally presented with little normalized T-cell clonal expansion.

The repertoire was sequenced with immunoSEQ multiplex PCR; TCRdb's copy has only in-frame clones and lacks some. The table shows about 34,000 clones, with approximately 78% occurring only once. Autoimmune disease history or systemic immunosuppression excluded patients. Blood was sampled at baseline, cycle 4 day 1, and cycle 7 day 1. As regards this clone: Its antigen remains unknown.

The clonotype comes from an adult with an advanced solid tumor such as melanoma, head and neck, liver or kidney cancer. Sequenced material: CD4+ or CD8+ T cells sorted from blood, taken in a trial of the OX40 agonist ivuxolimab.

CDR3 sequence: CASRGSSYNSPLHF. CDR3 nucleotide sequence: TGTGCCAGCCGGGGCAGCTCCTATAATTCACCCCTCCACTTT. V is TRBV27 and J is TRBJ1-6; possibly TRBD1 for D (5 bases). Germline V gene data show CDR1 as MNHEY and CDR2 as SMNVEV (reference sequence). This CDR3 has 14 residues. V was shortened by 8 bases and J by 0 bases, with 8 bases between the two germline ends.